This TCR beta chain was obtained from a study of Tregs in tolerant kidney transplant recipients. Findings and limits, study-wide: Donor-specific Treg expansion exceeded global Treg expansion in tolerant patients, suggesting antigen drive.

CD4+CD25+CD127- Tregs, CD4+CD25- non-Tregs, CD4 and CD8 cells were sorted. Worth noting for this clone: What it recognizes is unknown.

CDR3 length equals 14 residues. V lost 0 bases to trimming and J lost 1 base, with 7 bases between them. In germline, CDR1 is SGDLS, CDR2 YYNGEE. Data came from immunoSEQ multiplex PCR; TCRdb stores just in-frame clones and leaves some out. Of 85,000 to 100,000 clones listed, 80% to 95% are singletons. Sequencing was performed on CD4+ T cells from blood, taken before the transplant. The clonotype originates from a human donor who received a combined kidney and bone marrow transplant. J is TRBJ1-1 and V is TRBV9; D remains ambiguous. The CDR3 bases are TGTGCCAGCAGCGTAGGTGGGAGGAACACTGAAGCTTTCTTT. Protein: CASSVGGRNTEAFF.